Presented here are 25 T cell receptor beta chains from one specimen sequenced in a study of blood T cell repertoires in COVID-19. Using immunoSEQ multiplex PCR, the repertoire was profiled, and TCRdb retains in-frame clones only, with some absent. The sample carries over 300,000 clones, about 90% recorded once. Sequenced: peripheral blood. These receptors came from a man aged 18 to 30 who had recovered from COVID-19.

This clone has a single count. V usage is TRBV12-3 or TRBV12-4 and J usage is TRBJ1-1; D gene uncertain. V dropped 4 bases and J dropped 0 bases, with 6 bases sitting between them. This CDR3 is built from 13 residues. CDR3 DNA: TGTGCCAGCAGTTCACAGCTGAACACTGAAGCTTTCTTT. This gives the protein CASSSQLNTEAFF.

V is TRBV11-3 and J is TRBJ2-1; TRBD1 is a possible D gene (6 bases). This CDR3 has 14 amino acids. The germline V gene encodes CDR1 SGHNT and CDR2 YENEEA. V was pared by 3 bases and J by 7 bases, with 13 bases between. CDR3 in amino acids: CASSFTGTGNEQFF. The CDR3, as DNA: TGTGCCAGCAGCTTTACAGGGACGGGGAATGAGCAGTTCTTC.

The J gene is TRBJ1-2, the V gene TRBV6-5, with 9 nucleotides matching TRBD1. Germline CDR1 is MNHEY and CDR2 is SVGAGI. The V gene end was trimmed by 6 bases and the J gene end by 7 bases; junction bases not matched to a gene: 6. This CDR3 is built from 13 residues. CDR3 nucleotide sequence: TGTGCCAGCAGCCAACAGGGGGCTCGTGGCTACACCTTC. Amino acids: CASSQQGARGYTF.

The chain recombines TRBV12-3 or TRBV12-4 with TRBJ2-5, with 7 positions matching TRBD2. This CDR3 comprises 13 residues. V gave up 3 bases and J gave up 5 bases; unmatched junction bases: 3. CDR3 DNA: TGTGCCAGCAGTTTGGGACTAAGCGAGACCCAGTACTTC. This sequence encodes CASSLGLSETQYF.

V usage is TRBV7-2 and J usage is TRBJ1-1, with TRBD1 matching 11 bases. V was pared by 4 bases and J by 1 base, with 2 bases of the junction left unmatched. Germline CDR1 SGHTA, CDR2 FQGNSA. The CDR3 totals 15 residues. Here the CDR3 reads CASSWGTGGNTEAFF. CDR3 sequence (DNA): TGTGCCAGCAGCTGGGGGACAGGGGGGAACACTGAAGCTTTCTTT.

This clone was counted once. The CDR3 here is CASKTTGTGGEGYTF. CDR3 DNA: TGTGCCAGCAAAACCACCGGGACAGGGGGCGAGGGCTACACCTTC. J is TRBJ1-2 and V is TRBV5-4, with TRBD1 identical over 12 bases. Germline V gene data show CDR1 as SGHNT and CDR2 as YYREEE (reference sequence). The CDR3 consists of 15 residues. With V trimmed by 6 bases and J by 8 bases, 11 bases remained unmatched.

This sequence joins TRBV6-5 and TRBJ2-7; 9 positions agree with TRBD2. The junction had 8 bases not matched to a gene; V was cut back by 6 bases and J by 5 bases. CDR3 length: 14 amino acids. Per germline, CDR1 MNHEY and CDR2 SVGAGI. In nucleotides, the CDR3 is TGTGCCAGCAGAGGTTTAGCGGGAGTACACGAGCAGTACTTC. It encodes CASRGLAGVHEQYF.

CDR3 protein: CASSSKQLAGGNNEQFF. CDR3 sequence (DNA): TGTGCCAGCAGCTCGAAACAACTAGCGGGGGGAAACAATGAGCAGTTCTTC. The chain uses TRBV11-3 and TRBJ2-1, with 12 bases matching TRBD2. CDR3 length: 17 residues. Germline CDR1 SGHNT, CDR2 YENEEA. The V gene end was trimmed by 4 bases and the J gene end by 5 bases; junction bases not matched to a gene: 9.

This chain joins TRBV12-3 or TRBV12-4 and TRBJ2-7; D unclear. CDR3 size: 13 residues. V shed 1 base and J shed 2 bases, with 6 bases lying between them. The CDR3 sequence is CASSLVSTYEQYF. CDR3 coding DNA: TGTGCCAGCAGTTTAGTCAGTACCTACGAGCAGTACTTC.

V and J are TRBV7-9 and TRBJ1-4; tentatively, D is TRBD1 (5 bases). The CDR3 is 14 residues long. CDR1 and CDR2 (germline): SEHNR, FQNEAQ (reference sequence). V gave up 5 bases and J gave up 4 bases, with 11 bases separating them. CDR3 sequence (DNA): TGTGCCAGCAGCGTATCGGGGGTTAATGAAAAACTGTTTTTT. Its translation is CASSVSGVNEKLFF.

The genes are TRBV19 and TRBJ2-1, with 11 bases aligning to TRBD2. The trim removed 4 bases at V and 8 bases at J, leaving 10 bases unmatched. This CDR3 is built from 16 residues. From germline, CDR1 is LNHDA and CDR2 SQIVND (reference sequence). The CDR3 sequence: CASSTALAGGIYEQFF. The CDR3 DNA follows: TGTGCCAGTAGTACCGCGCTAGCGGGAGGTATTTATGAGCAGTTCTTC.

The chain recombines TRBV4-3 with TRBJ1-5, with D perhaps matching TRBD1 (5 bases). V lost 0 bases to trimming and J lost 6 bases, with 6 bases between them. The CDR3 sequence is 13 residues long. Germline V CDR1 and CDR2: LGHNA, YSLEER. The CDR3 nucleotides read TGCGCCAGCAGCCAAGAGGGGGGTCAGCCCCAGCATTTT. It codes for CASSQEGGQPQHF.

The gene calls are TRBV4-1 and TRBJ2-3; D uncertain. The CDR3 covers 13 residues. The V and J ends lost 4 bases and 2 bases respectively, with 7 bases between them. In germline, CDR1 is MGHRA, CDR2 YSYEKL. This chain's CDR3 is CASSPPLTDTQYF. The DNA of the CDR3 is TGCGCCAGCAGCCCCCCCCTCACAGATACGCAGTATTTT.

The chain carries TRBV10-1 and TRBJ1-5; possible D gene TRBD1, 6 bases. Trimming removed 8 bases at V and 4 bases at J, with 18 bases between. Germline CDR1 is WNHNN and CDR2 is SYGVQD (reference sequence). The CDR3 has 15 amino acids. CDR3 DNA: TGCGCCAGCGGTTTTACAGGGTTTTGGAATCAGCCCCAGCATTTT. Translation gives CASGFTGFWNQPQHF.

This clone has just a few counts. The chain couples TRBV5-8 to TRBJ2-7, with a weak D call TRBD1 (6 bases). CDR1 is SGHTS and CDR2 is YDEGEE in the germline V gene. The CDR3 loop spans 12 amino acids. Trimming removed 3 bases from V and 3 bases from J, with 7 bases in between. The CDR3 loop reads CASSSDSYEQYF. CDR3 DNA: TGTGCCAGCAGCTCGGACAGCTACGAGCAGTACTTC.

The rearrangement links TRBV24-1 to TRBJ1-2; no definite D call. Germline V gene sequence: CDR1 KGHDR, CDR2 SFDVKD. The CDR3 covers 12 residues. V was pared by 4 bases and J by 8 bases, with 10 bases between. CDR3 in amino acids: CATSDLAGGYTF. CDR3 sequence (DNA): TGTGCCACCAGTGACCTAGCGGGGGGCTACACCTTC.

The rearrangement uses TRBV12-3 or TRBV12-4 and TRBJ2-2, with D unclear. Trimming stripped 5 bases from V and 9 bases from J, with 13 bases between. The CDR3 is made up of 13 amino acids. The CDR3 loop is CASSPRSTRELFF. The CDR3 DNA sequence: TGTGCCAGCAGTCCGCGAAGTACCCGGGAGCTGTTTTTT.

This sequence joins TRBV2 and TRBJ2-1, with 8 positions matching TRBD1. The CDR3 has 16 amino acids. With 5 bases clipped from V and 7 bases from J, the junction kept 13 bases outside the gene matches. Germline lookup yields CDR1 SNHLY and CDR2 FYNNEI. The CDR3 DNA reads TGTGCCAGCAGTCGGACAGGGTCGATAATTTTGAATGAGCAGTTCTTC. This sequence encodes CASSRTGSIILNEQFF.

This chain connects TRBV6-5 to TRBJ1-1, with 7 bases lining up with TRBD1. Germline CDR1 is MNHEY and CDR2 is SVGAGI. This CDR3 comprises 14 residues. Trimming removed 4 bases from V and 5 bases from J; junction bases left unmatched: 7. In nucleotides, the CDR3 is TGTGCCAGCAGTTCTGACAGGGAGATTACTGAAGCTTTCTTT. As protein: CASSSDREITEAFF.

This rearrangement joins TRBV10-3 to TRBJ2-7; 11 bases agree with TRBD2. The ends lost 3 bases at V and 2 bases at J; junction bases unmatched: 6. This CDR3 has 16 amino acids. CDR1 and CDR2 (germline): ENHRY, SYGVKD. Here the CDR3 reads CAISDAGTSGTYEQYF. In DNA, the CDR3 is TGTGCCATCAGTGACGCCGGGACTAGCGGCACCTACGAGCAGTACTTC.

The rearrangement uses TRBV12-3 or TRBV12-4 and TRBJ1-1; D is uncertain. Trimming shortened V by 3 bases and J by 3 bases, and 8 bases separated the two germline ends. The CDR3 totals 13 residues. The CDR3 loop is CASSLWPDTEAFF. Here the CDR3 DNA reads TGTGCCAGCAGTTTGTGGCCAGACACTGAAGCTTTCTTT.

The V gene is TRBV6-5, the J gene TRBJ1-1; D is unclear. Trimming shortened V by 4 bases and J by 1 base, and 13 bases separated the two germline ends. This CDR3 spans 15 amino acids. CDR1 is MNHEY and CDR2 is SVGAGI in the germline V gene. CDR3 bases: TGTGCCAGCAGTTCTATGACGGGAGGGAACACTGAAGCTTTCTTT. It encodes CASSSMTGGNTEAFF.

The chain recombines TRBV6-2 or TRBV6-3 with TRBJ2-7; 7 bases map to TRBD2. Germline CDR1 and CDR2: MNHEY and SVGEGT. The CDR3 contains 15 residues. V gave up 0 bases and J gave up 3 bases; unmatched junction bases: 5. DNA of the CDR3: TGTGCCAGCAGTTACTCCGGGAGGCCGCACTACGAGCAGTACTTC. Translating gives CASSYSGRPHYEQYF.

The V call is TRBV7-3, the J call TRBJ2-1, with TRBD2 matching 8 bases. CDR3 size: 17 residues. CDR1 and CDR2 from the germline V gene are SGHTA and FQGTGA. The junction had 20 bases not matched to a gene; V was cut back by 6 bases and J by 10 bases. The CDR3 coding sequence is TGTGCCAGCAGAAATGTGGGGCCACCGGGGGGGCCTAACGAGCAGTTCTTC. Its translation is CASRNVGPPGGPNEQFF.

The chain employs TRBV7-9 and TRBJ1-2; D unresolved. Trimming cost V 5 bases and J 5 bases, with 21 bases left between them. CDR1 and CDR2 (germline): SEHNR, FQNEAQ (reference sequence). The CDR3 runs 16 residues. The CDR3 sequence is CASSPAAQATFYGYTF. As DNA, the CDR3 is TGTGCCAGCAGCCCAGCGGCGCAAGCGACTTTTTATGGCTACACCTTC.